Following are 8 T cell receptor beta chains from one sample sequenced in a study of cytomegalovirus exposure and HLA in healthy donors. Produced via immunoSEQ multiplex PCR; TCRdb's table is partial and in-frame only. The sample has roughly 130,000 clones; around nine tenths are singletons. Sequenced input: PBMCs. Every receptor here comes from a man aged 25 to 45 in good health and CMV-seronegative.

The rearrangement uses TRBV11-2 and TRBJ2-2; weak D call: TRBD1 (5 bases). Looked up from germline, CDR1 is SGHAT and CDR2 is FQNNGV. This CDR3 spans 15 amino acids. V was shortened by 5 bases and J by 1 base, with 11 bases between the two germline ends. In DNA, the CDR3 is TGTGCCAGCAGCCCCAATGGACAGAACACCGGGGAGCTGTTTTTT. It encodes CASSPNGQNTGELFF.

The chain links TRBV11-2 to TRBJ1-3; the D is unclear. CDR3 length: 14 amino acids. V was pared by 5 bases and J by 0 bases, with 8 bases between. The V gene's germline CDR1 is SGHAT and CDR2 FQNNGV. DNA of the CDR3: TGTGCCAGCAGCCCCCAGTACTCTGGAAACACCATATATTTT. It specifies CASSPQYSGNTIYF.

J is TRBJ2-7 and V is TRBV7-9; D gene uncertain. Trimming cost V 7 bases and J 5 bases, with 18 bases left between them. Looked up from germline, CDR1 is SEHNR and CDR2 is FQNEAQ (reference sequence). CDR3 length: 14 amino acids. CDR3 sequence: CASNPGAAVHEQYF. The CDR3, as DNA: TGTGCCAGCAATCCCGGAGCCGCAGTCCACGAGCAGTACTTC. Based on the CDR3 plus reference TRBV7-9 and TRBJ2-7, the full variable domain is DTGVSQNPRHKITKRGQNVTFRCDPISEHNRLYWYRQTLGQGPEFLTYFQNEAQLEKSRLLSDRFSAERPKGSFSTLEIQRTEQGDSAMYLCASNPGAAVHEQYFGPGTRLTVT.

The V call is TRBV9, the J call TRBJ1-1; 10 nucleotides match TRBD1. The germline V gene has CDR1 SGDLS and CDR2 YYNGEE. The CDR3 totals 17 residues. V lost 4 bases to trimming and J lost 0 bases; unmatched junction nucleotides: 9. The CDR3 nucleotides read TGTGCCAGCAGCTCCCGACAGGGGGCAAGTATGAACACTGAAGCTTTCTTT. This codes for CASSSRQGASMNTEAFF.

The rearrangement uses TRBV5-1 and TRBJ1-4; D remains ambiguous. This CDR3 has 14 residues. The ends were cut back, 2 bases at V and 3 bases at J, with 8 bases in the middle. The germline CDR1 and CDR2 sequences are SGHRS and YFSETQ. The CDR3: CASSFVTANEKLFF. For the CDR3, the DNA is TGCGCCAGCAGCTTTGTTACGGCTAATGAAAAACTGTTTTTT.

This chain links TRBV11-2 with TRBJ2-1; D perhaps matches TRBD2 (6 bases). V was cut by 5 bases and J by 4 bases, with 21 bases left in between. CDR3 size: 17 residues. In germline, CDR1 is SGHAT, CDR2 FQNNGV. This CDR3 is CASSGLGTKGGYNEQFF. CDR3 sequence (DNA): TGTGCCAGCAGCGGCCTGGGAACTAAGGGAGGATACAATGAGCAGTTCTTC.

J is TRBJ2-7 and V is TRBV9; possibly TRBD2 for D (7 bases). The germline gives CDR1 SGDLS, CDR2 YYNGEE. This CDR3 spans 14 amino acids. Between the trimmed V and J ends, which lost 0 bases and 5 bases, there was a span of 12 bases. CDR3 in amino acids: CASSVGGGIDEQYF. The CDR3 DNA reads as TGTGCCAGCAGCGTAGGCGGGGGCATCGACGAGCAGTACTTC.

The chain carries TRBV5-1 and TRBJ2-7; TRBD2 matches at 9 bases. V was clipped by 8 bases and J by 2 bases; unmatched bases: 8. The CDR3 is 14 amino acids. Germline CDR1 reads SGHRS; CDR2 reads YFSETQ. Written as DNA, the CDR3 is TGCGCCAGTCACCCTAGCGGGATGACCTACGAGCAGTACTTC. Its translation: CASHPSGMTYEQYF.